Following are 26 T cell receptor beta chains from one sample sequenced in a study of blood T cell repertoires in COVID-19. Produced via immunoSEQ multiplex PCR; TCRdb's table is partial and in-frame only. The sample consists of under 45,000 clones, about nine tenths of them appearing once. The sample was peripheral blood. These receptors all stem from a human donor in a cohort sampled during active COVID-19.

The sample holds a few counts of this clone. The CDR3 DNA reads TGTGCCAGCAGCCGCGACTGGTCCACTGAAGCTTTCTTT. It encodes CASSRDWSTEAFF. V is TRBV11-2 and J is TRBJ1-1; D gene uncertain. The germline gives CDR1 SGHAT, CDR2 FQNNGV. Deletions cut 5 bases from V and 4 bases from J, with 11 bases between. This CDR3 is built from 13 residues.

The chain has TRBV18 and TRBJ1-3, with D perhaps matching TRBD1 (5 bases). The CDR3 is made up of 18 amino acids. Germline values: CDR1 KGHSH, CDR2 LQKENI. Trimming took 1 base from V and 4 from J, leaving 20 bases between them. CDR3 sequence: CASSPQLRGQGGGNTIYF. The CDR3 DNA sequence: TGTGCCAGCTCACCACAGCTTCGCGGCCAGGGAGGAGGAAACACCATATATTTT.

This clone was counted once. The chain is built from TRBV6-1 and TRBJ1-1; maybe TRBD1 (5 bases). The CDR3 sequence is 14 residues long. Between the trimmed V and J ends, which lost 1 base and 5 bases, there was a span of 11 bases. Germline assignment: CDR1 MNHNS and CDR2 SASEGT. This CDR3 is CASSEDRSGTEAFF. The CDR3 nucleotides read TGTGCCAGCAGTGAAGACAGGAGCGGGACTGAAGCTTTCTTT.

The chain couples TRBV11-2 to TRBJ1-1; tentatively, D is TRBD1 (5 bases). Germline V CDR1 and CDR2: SGHAT, FQNNGV. The V end was cut by 4 bases, the J end by 4 bases, with 13 bases between. The CDR3 loop spans 14 amino acids. The CDR3 is CASSSSGGVTEAFF. The CDR3 DNA reads as TGTGCCAGCAGCTCCTCCGGGGGGGTCACTGAAGCTTTCTTT.

The chain couples TRBV14 to TRBJ2-7; D might be TRBD1 (6 bases). CDR1 is SGHDN, CDR2 FVKESK, per germline. The CDR3 length is 12 residues. The germline V and J ends were trimmed by 2 bases and 4 bases, with 6 bases remaining between them. In nucleotides, the CDR3 is TGTGCCAGCAGCCAACAGGGGTACGAGCAGTACTTC. Translating it yields CASSQQGYEQYF.

This clone was seen a few times. V gene TRBV7-9 combines with J gene TRBJ2-7; D is perhaps TRBD2 (5 bases). The CDR3 covers 14 residues. The V gene lost 2 bases and the J gene lost 2 bases, with 10 bases spanning the gap. Germline loops: CDR1 SEHNR, CDR2 FQNEAQ (reference sequence). The CDR3 DNA reads TGTGCCAGCAGCTTATCGGGGTTAACCTACGAGCAGTACTTC. Protein: CASSLSGLTYEQYF.

The chain links TRBV11-2 to TRBJ1-1; no definite D call. This CDR3 spans 17 amino acids. The germline V and J ends were trimmed by 3 bases and 1 base, with 18 bases remaining between them. Germline CDR1 and CDR2: SGHAT and FQNNGV. The CDR3 here is CASSLGRGINTNTEAFF. CDR3 sequence (DNA): TGTGCCAGCAGCTTGGGTCGGGGTATTAATACGAACACTGAAGCTTTCTTT.

The chain joins TRBV12-3 or TRBV12-4 to TRBJ2-7; unclear D gene. The V and J ends lost 3 bases and 6 bases respectively, with 12 bases between them. This CDR3 has 13 amino acids. The chain's CDR3 is CASSLGVGREQYF. CDR3 sequence (DNA): TGTGCCAGCAGTTTGGGCGTAGGCCGCGAGCAGTACTTC.

V gene TRBV4-1 combines with J gene TRBJ1-1, with a weak D call TRBD1 (5 bases). The CDR3 spans 13 residues. The V gene lost 2 bases and the J gene lost 5 bases, with 9 bases spanning the gap. From germline, CDR1 is MGHRA and CDR2 YSYEKL. The CDR3 DNA reads as TGCGCCAGCAGCCAATGGGGGGTAACTGAAGCTTTCTTT. It translates to CASSQWGVTEAFF.

V is TRBV4-3 and J is TRBJ1-2, with D tentatively TRBD1 (5 bases). The CDR3 contains 14 residues. Trimming removed 0 bases from V and 7 bases from J, with 12 bases in between. Germline V gene lookup returns CDR1 LGHNA and CDR2 YSLEER. The CDR3 bases are TGCGCCAGCAGCCAAGATGGGGCGGGGCCTGGCTACACCTTC. Residues: CASSQDGAGPGYTF.

The chain uses TRBV7-2 and TRBJ2-2; D remains unclear. The V end was cut by 4 bases, the J end by 3 bases, with 12 bases between. Germline-derived CDR1 and CDR2 are SGHTA and FQGNSA. CDR3 length: 15 amino acids. CDR3 sequence: CASSSTGEHTGELFF. The CDR3 nucleotides are TGTGCCAGCAGCTCGACGGGTGAACACACCGGGGAGCTGTTTTTT.

The chain joins TRBV10-2 to TRBJ1-3, with a tentative D call TRBD1 (5 bases). Trimming took 7 bases from V and 0 from J, leaving 7 bases between them. Germline lookup yields CDR1 WSHSY and CDR2 SAAADI. The length of the CDR3 is 13 residues. The DNA of the CDR3 is TGCGCCAGCACTGACAGCTCTGGAAACACCATATATTTT. Amino acids: CASTDSSGNTIYF.

This clone occurred once. The chain has TRBV3-1 (or the pseudogene TRBV3-2) and TRBJ2-6, with TRBD1 matching 7 bases. CDR3 length equals 18 residues. CDR1 and CDR2 (germline): LGHDT, YNNKEL (reference sequence). With 4 bases clipped from V and 0 bases from J, the junction kept 9 bases outside the gene matches. The CDR3 sequence: CASSPRQGQRSGANVLTF. The CDR3 DNA sequence: TGTGCCAGCAGCCCAAGACAGGGCCAACGCTCTGGGGCCAACGTCCTGACTTTC.

V and J are TRBV3-1 (or the pseudogene TRBV3-2) and TRBJ2-7, with D possibly matching TRBD2 (6 bases). The CDR3 runs to 15 residues. V lost 0 bases to trimming and J lost 5 bases, with 14 bases between them. Germline CDR1 and CDR2: LGHDT and YNNKEL (reference sequence). CDR3 region: CASSQERLAFDEQYF. The CDR3, as DNA: TGTGCCAGCAGCCAAGAGAGGCTAGCGTTTGACGAGCAGTACTTC.

The rearrangement joins TRBV18 to TRBJ2-7; unclear D gene. Germline V gene sequence: CDR1 KGHSH, CDR2 LQKENI. The CDR3 runs 13 residues. V gave up 4 bases and J gave up 4 bases, with 11 bases separating them. The CDR3 sequence is CASSRVPSYEQYF. The CDR3 DNA follows: TGTGCCAGCTCACGAGTGCCTAGTTACGAGCAGTACTTC.

The V and J genes are TRBV15 and TRBJ2-1; maybe TRBD2 (5 bases). In germline, CDR1 is LNHNV, CDR2 YYDKDF (reference sequence). With 1 base removed from V and 4 bases from J, the gap between germline ends came to 14 bases. There are 16 residues in the CDR3. The CDR3 reads CATSRGETAGYNEQFF. Here the CDR3 DNA reads TGTGCCACCAGCAGAGGCGAGACGGCGGGTTACAATGAGCAGTTCTTC.

This chain joins TRBV18 and TRBJ1-1; 9 nucleotides line up with TRBD1. The CDR3 extends over 16 amino acids. Germline CDR1 reads KGHSH; CDR2 reads LQKENI. Germline trimming cut 6 bases from V and 1 base from J; bases unmatched to any gene: 9. This CDR3 reads CASSPDRGSENTEAFF. CDR3 in DNA: TGTGCCAGCTCGCCTGACAGGGGGTCCGAGAACACTGAAGCTTTCTTT.

This clone has just one count. CDR3 sequence (DNA): TGTGCCAGCAGCTCCGGTGATCAGCCCCAGCATTTT. Amino acid sequence: CASSSGDQPQHF. This chain connects TRBV5-4 to TRBJ1-5; D unresolved. Trimming cost V 3 bases and J 5 bases, with 6 bases left between them. The CDR3 consists of 12 residues. CDR1 and CDR2 (germline): SGHNT, YYREEE (reference sequence).

The chain combines TRBV5-6 with TRBJ1-2, with D uncertain. The V end lost 7 bases, the J end lost 5 bases, and 9 bases lay between the germline ends. This CDR3 region has 11 residues. Germline V gene data show CDR1 as SGHDT and CDR2 as YYEEEE. The CDR3 loop reads CASSPGYGYTF. In DNA, the CDR3 is TGTGCCAGCTCGCCGGGGTATGGCTACACCTTC.

The chain couples TRBV2 to TRBJ1-4, with D perhaps matching TRBD1 (6 bases). Trimming pared 6 bases from V and 7 bases from J, leaving 12 bases between. The CDR3 totals 13 residues. Germline V gene sequence: CDR1 SNHLY, CDR2 FYNNEI. The CDR3 DNA is TGTGCCAGCAGAGGGACAAGGGCTGAAAAACTGTTTTTT. This codes for CASRGTRAEKLFF.

This clone was counted a few times. V is TRBV7-9 and J is TRBJ2-7; 12 bases align to TRBD2. Germline trimming cut 5 bases from V and 3 bases from J; bases unmatched to any gene: 5. CDR1 is SEHNR, CDR2 FQNEAQ, per germline (reference sequence). CDR3 size: 15 residues. CDR3 bases: TGTGCCAGCAGCACCGGACTAGCGGGGATCTACGAGCAGTACTTC. Residues: CASSTGLAGIYEQYF.

This chain links TRBV4-1 with TRBJ1-2; a possible D gene is TRBD1 (6 bases). This CDR3 comprises 15 residues. Per germline, CDR1 MGHRA and CDR2 YSYEKL. The ends were cut back, 1 base at V and 2 bases at J, with 11 bases in the middle. CDR3 protein: CASSQVGGWNYGYTF. The DNA for the CDR3 is TGCGCCAGCAGCCAAGTAGGGGGTTGGAACTATGGCTACACCTTC.

This clone was detected once. This chain links TRBV11-2 with TRBJ2-2; D is possibly TRBD2 (6 bases). CDR1 and CDR2 from the germline V gene are SGHAT and FQNNGV. The CDR3 sequence is 17 residues long. V lost 5 bases to trimming and J lost 1 base, with 17 bases between them. The CDR3 loop reads CASSPNRGTWNTGELFF. The CDR3 bases are TGTGCCAGCAGCCCGAATCGGGGGACCTGGAACACCGGGGAGCTGTTTTTT. Looking up the rest from reference TRBV11-2 and TRBJ2-2 gives the full variable domain: EAGVAQSPRYKIIEKRQSVAFWCNPISGHATLYWYQQILGQGPKLLIQFQNNGVVDDSQLPKDRFSAERLKGVDSTLKIQPAKLEDSAVYLCASSPNRGTWNTGELFFGEGSRLTVL.

V usage is TRBV2 and J usage is TRBJ1-6; TRBD1 aligns across 8 bases. Trimming at V came to 6 bases and at J to 9 bases, leaving 4 bases not matched to a gene. Germline CDR1 is SNHLY and CDR2 is FYNNEI. The CDR3 is made up of 13 amino acids. CDR3 DNA: TGTGCCAGCAGGCAGGGGGCGCTTTCACCCCTCCACTTT. This sequence encodes CASRQGALSPLHF.

J is TRBJ2-7 and V is TRBV6-2 or TRBV6-3, with 8 bases lining up with TRBD1. CDR1 and CDR2 (germline): MNHEY, SVGEGT. This CDR3 is 16 amino acids long. The J segment lost 4 bases and the V segment lost 4 bases, leaving 12 bases of the junction unmatched. The CDR3 DNA sequence: TGTGCCAGCAGTTCCGGCAGGGGGACAGGTCAATACGAGCAGTACTTC. This translates into CASSSGRGTGQYEQYF.

The rearrangement joins TRBV6-6 to TRBJ1-2, with TRBD1 as a possible D gene (5 bases). Trimming cost V 5 bases and J 6 bases, with 16 bases left between them. This CDR3 contains 14 residues. Germline V gene lookup returns CDR1 MNHNY and CDR2 SVGAGI (reference sequence). The CDR3 here is CASSRLGAGNGYTF. CDR3 DNA sequence: TGTGCCAGCAGTCGACTTGGGGCCGGAAATGGCTACACCTTC.